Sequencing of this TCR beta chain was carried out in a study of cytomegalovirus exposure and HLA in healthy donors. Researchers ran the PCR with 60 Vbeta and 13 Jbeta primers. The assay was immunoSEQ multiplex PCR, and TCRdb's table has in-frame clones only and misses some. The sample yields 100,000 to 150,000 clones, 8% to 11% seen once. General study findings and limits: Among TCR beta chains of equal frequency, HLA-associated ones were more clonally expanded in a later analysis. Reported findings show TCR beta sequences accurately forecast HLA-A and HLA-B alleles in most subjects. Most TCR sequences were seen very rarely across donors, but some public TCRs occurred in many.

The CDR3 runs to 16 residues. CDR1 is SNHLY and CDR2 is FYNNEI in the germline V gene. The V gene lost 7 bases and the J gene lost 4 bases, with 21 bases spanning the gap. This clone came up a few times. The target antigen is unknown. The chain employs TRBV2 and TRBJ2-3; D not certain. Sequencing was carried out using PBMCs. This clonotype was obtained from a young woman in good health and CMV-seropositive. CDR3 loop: CASKPEAASNADTQYF. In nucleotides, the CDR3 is TGTGCCAGCAAACCTGAGGCGGCCAGCAACGCAGATACGCAGTATTTT.